The 5 T cell receptor beta chains below come from one sample, sequenced in a study of blood T cell repertoires in COVID-19. Sequencing used immunoSEQ multiplex PCR; TCRdb keeps in-frame clones, though not all of them. There are 55,000 to 85,000 clones in the sample; 88% occur only once, and just over 5% lies in the top ten. Sequencing used peripheral blood. These receptors were obtained from a human donor in a cohort sampled during active COVID-19.

The CDR3 bases are TGTGCCAGCAGCTTACCTTACAATGAGCAGTTCTTC. Protein: CASSLPYNEQFF. The rearrangement uses TRBV11-3 and TRBJ2-1; D unclear. The CDR3 is made up of 12 amino acids. Trimming cost V 2 bases and J 4 bases, with 3 bases left between them. Germline CDR1 and CDR2: SGHNT and YENEEA.

This rearrangement joins TRBV7-2 to TRBJ1-6, with a tentative D call TRBD1 (6 bases). The germline V and J ends were trimmed by 1 base and 5 bases, with 12 bases remaining between them. The length of the CDR3 is 16 residues. Germline CDR1 is SGHTA and CDR2 is FQGNSA. The CDR3 DNA reads TGTGCCAGCAGCTTAGGGGTACAGGGTAATAATTCACCCCTCCACTTT. Its translation is CASSLGVQGNNSPLHF.

This sequence joins TRBV4-2 and TRBJ2-5; 7 bases align to TRBD1. The V segment lost 0 bases and the J segment 7 bases; nucleotides outside the gene matches: 11. CDR1 LGHNA and CDR2 YNFKEQ come from the germline V gene. The CDR3 covers 16 residues. The CDR3 bases are TGTGCCAGCAGCCAAGATCGAAGACAGGGATCGGTGACCCAGTACTTC. Translation gives CASSQDRRQGSVTQYF.

The V and J genes are TRBV14 and TRBJ1-1; perhaps TRBD1 as D (5 bases). V was clipped by 2 bases and J by 7 bases, with 11 bases between them. This CDR3 has 13 residues. The germline gives CDR1 SGHDN, CDR2 FVKESK. The CDR3 spells CASSQNQQGEAFF. The CDR3 DNA reads TGTGCCAGCAGCCAAAACCAGCAGGGTGAAGCTTTCTTT.

V is TRBV7-8 and J is TRBJ1-4; 10 bases map to TRBD1. From germline, CDR1 is SGHVS and CDR2 FQNEAQ. V dropped 7 bases and J dropped 8; count of bases not matched to a gene: 13. This CDR3 is 16 amino acids long. CDR3 nucleotides: TGTGCCAGCACCACAGACCCGGGACAGGGGTGGGAAAAACTGTTTTTT. It translates to CASTTDPGQGWEKLFF.